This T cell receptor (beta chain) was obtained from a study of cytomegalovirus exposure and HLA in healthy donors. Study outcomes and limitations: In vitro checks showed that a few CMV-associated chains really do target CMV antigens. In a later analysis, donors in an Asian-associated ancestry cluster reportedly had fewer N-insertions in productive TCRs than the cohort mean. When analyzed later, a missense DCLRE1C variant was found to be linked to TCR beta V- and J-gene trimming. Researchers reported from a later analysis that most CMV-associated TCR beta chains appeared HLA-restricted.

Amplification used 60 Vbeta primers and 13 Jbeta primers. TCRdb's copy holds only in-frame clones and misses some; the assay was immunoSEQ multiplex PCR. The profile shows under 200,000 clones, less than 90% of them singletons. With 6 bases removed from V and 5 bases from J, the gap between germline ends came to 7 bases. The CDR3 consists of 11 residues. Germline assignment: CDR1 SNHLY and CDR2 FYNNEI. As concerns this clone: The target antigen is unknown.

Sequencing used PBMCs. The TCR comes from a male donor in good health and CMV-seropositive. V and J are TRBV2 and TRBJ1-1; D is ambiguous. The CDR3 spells CASSGETEAFF. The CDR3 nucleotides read TGTGCCAGCAGCGGTGAGACTGAAGCTTTCTTT.